This record looks at one T cell receptor beta chain sequence and its context. Its antigen is currently not known. No much larger clonotype is one base removed from it; base qualities were not supplied. The High Capacity cDNA Reverse Transcription Kit was used to reverse transcribe all of the isolated RNA, meaning that expressed TCRB transcripts were what got sequenced. Naive, central memory and regulatory T cell samples underwent deep immunoSEQ sequencing, averaging about 3.57 million total reads per sample. Sorted cells were lysed in RLT buffer and RNA was extracted with DNase-treated RNeasy Micro or Mini kits, depending on cell number. Each cell subset was processed separately to prevent cross-contamination, with patient and healthy donor samples processed together. The immunoSEQ multiplex PCR was used to amplify TCRB sequences from cDNA, yielding 87-bp fragments that span the CDR3 region. Amplicons were sequenced on the Illumina HiSeq platform. On the authors' methods: Synthetic template baselines were used to correct PCR bias computationally, reads within Hamming distance 2 were collapsed together, and singletons that could not be merged were discarded. Reads were aligned against IMGT so that V, D and J genes, CDR3 length and insertions or deletions at six rearrangement sites could be assigned. Within each subset, clonotype counts were normalized to sorted cell number, after which true diversity and Gini coefficients were computed with the tcR R package. Repertoire sharing was quantified using the overlap coefficient calculated on TCRB nucleotide sequences. Out-of-frame TCRB sequences from naive cells were analyzed as a proxy for the pre-selection repertoire. The immuneACCESS repertoire file appears here via TCRdb, limited to in-frame rearrangements. These files lack a portion of the clones; in checked studies, under half of the deficit traces to unresolved V genes, and the cause of the others is not known. For V, J and clone size, that table is used; D and trimming come from the DNA. For this sample there are roughly 340,000 clones; roughly 13% appear just once. 0.015% of the sample is taken by the ten largest.

This sample was taken from a study of beta chain features in type 1 diabetes (dated by TCRdb to 2016 to 2019). At the level of the whole study: No differences in mean age, gender distribution, total cell number or subset yield were found between patients and healthy donors. Across all samples, some 100,000,000 sorted cells were examined, and cell number per subset correlated strongly with RNA yield. Whereas all 30 or so donors provided naive and central memory subsets, regulatory and stem cell-like memory subsets were isolated from just 8 patients and about eight healthy donors. The study compared the TCRB repertoires of sorted circulating CD4+ T cell subsets in recently diagnosed type 1 diabetes patients with those in matched healthy donors.

What the research found in general, with its limitations: At VDJ recombination sites, patients with type 1 diabetes made fewer insertions and deleted more nucleotides, a pattern implying thymic rearrangement abnormalities. Only small numbers of individuals were included in the HLA sub-analyses, which left unresolved whether HLA type had any influence on TCRB rearrangement. In all four CD4+ subsets, TCRB CDR3 length was moderately but significantly shorter in type 1 diabetes patients. The naive, central memory and regulatory TCRB repertoires appeared to resemble one another more closely among patients than among healthy donors. Because cDNA was sequenced instead of genomic DNA, activated cells with high expression could be over-represented, although the groups did not differ in activation or CD3 levels. PCR might favor shorter templates, but patient and control samples were amplified and corrected together, so any skew would affect both groups equally.

CDR1 is given as GTSNPN and CDR2 as SVGIG, both from the germline V gene (reference sequence). Trimming leaves V shorter by 3 bases and J shorter by 4 bases, with the junction holding 8 bases beyond the gene matches. The CDR3 contains 14 residues, cysteine and phenylalanine counted. The entry retains the CDR3 DNA only, 42 bases that are in frame from base 1. Each donor gave one peripheral blood draw, approximately 100 mL on average, collected into heparinised tubes. Using a panel that included CD45RO, CCR7, CD25, CD127, CD95 and CD27, naive, central memory, regulatory and stem cell-like memory CD4+ T cells were sorted on a BD FACSAria II. Purity was above 95% for every sorted population. PBMCs were isolated right away by Lymphoprep density gradient centrifugation and were stained directly, without culture. Samples were stained and sorted in pairs, with one healthy donor and one patient per experiment, so that batch effects were minimized.

Sample: naive CD4+ T cells from blood. The sample's cell subset or site, from its label and the paper: true naive CD4+ T cells. The rearrangement combines TRBV30 with TRBJ1-2, and TRBD1 aligns with 7 junction nucleotides. The sequence came from a woman aged 18-30 years with type 1 diabetes. The CDR3 protein: CAWRVTDRIYGYTF. The bases are TGTGCCTGGAGGGTAACGGACAGGATCTATGGCTACACCTTC.